This entry lists 5 T cell receptor beta chains sequenced from one sample in a study of T cell responses to AZD1222 COVID-19 vaccine. TCRdb's copy holds only in-frame clones and misses some; the assay was immunoSEQ multiplex PCR. The sample holds about 140,000 clones; around 89% are singletons and the top ten take 2.5% to 3%. This material consisted of peripheral blood, taken on day 0 of AZD1222 vaccination. Source of these receptors: an adult in good health.

The V call is TRBV5-6, the J call TRBJ2-5; D is uncertain. The J call may be wrong; the DNA end is better matched by TRBJ2-7. Germline lookup yields CDR1 SGHDT and CDR2 YYEEEE. The CDR3 covers 16 residues. CDR3 amino acids: CASSSMGYSSSYEQYF. The CDR3 nucleotides are TGTGCCAGCAGCTCGATGGGGTACAGCAGCTCCTACGAGCAGTACTTC.

The genes are TRBV7-9 and TRBJ1-2, with D possibly being TRBD1 (5 bases). Germline V CDR1 and CDR2: SEHNR, FQNEAQ (reference sequence). V lost 1 base to trimming and J lost 5 bases, with 14 bases between them. CDR3 size: 15 residues. CDR3 coding DNA: TGTGCCAGCAGCTTAGGCAGGGTAGGACGGTATGGCTACACCTTC. Encoded protein: CASSLGRVGRYGYTF.

The chain uses TRBV7-3 and TRBJ1-2; D uncertain. This CDR3 region has 13 residues. Germline V lookup: CDR1 SGHTA, CDR2 FQGTGA. The germline V and J ends were trimmed by 3 bases and 0 bases, with 5 bases remaining between them. In DNA form, the CDR3 reads TGTGCCAGCAGCTTGGAACCTAACTATGGCTACACCTTC. This sequence encodes CASSLEPNYGYTF.

V usage is TRBV18 and J usage is TRBJ1-5; perhaps TRBD1 as D (5 bases). This CDR3 has 13 amino acids. V was cut by 3 bases and J by 8 bases, with 11 bases left in between. The germline CDR1 and CDR2 sequences are KGHSH and LQKENI. The CDR3 reads CASSPAGNEPQHF. In DNA, the CDR3 is TGTGCCAGCTCACCGGCAGGGAATGAGCCCCAGCATTTT.

The chain carries TRBV7-2 and TRBJ2-7; TRBD2 aligns across 9 bases. Germline CDR1 SGHTA, CDR2 FQGNSA. The length of the CDR3 is 14 residues. V lost 3 bases, J lost 2 bases, and 2 bases stayed unmatched. The CDR3 spells CASSLRLAAYEQYF. For the CDR3, the DNA is TGTGCCAGCAGCTTGAGACTAGCGGCCTACGAGCAGTACTTC.